Included here is one TCR beta chain sequence, with context. The antigen remains undetermined. This sample was taken from a study of OX40 agonist ivuxolimab in advanced cancers. About the research overall: Ivuxolimab doses were 0.01, 0.1, 0.3, 1.5, 3 or 10 mg/kg every 2 weeks.

The study, taken as a whole, reports: The CD4+ and CD8+ T cells in the blood had expanded clonally by week 6 at 0.1 to 3.0 mg/kg.

The data were produced by immunoSEQ multiplex PCR, yet TCRdb's version contains in-frame clones alone and is incomplete. The sample lists about 62,000 clones; 75% to 90% were seen once. Blood samples were obtained at baseline, cycle 4 day 1, and cycle 7 day 1. The TCR was taken from an adult with an advanced solid tumor such as melanoma, head and neck, liver or kidney cancer. The sequences come from CD4+ or CD8+ T cells sorted from blood, collected in a trial of the OX40 agonist ivuxolimab.

The CDR3 region has the DNA TGTGCCAGTAGCCTGGACAGTAGGACTGAAGCTTTCTTT. It codes for CASSLDSRTEAFF. The chain employs TRBV19 and TRBJ1-1; tentatively, D is TRBD1 (6 bases). CDR1 and CDR2 from the germline V gene are LNHDA and SQIVND (reference sequence). The CDR3 is 13 residues long. Trimming removed 6 bases at V and 5 bases at J, with 13 bases between.